The TCR beta chain under discussion was sequenced for a study of blood T cell repertoires in COVID-19. At the level of the study: Material from acute and convalescent COVID-19 was sourced from the United States, Italy and Spain. Sources were T cells, B-cell-depleted T cells, or PBMCs; the material itself was cDNA or gDNA.

Study processing details: Amplification of reference gene primers was used by the study to estimate nucleated cell counts. Repertoires were generated with immunoSEQ multiplex PCR, while TCRdb's copy carries only in-frame clones and drops some. The DNA gave D and trimming, while V, J and clone size come from that table. The data contain 250,000 to 300,000 clones, over 70% of them singletons. The CDR3 contains 16 residues. Germline CDR1 reads ENHRY; CDR2 reads SYGVKD. Trimming removed 4 bases from V and 1 base from J; junction bases left unmatched: 6. The sample taken for sequencing was peripheral blood. This clonotype originated in a man aged 80 or over with acute or convalescent COVID-19. This chain uses TRBV10-3 with TRBJ1-3, with 8 bases lining up with TRBD1. CDR3 coding DNA: TGTGCCATCAGTGCCCCGGACAGGGCGTCTGGAAACACCATATATTTT. Its protein is CAISAPDRASGNTIYF.